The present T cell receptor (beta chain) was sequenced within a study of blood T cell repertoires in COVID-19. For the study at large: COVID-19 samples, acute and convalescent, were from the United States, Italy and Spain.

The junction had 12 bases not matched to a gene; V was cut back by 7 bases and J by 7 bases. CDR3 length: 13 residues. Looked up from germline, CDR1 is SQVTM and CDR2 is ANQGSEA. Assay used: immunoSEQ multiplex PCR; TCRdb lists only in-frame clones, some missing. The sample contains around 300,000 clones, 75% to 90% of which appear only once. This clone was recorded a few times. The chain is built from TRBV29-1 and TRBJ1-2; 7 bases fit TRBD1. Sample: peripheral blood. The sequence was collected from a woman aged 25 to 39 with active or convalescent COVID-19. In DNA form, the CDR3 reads TGCAGCGCCCTAACCGACAGGGTCGCTGGCTACACCTTC. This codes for CSALTDRVAGYTF.